This TCR beta chain was captured in a study of PD-L1 blockade in urothelial cancer. On the study more broadly: When patients started atezolizumab around 2014, it was given at 1,200 mg intravenously every 3 weeks. Analyzed time points were 3 weeks (second dose) and 6 weeks after therapy began. Reported median T cell count for blood samples was 110,000 to 150,000.

Trimming took off 1 base at V and 5 bases at J, with 12 bases between the two ends. The CDR3 is 15 amino acids. Germline V CDR1 and CDR2: MDHEN, SYDVKM. Time point of the sample: pretreatment peripheral blood. TCRdb's table, derived via immunoSEQ multiplex PCR, lists solely in-frame clones and lacks some. Among 60,000 or so clones listed, about 85% were seen once. This clone has a single count. The TCR was taken from a man aged 70-80 years with urothelial cancer. The V call is TRBV28, the J call TRBJ2-1, with no clear D. The sequencing here drew on PBMCs, taken around atezolizumab (anti-PD-L1) treatment. The CDR3 DNA reads TGTGCCAGCAGTTTATTCGTTAGCAAAGACAATGAGCAGTTCTTC. Protein: CASSLFVSKDNEQFF.